This section outlines one TCR beta chain sequence together with its context. Its antigen is still unknown. This sample was included in a study of shared clonotypes between healthy human individuals. Study-wide background: Sampling drew on donors who were a couple of women and a few men aged 18 to 49.

The CDR3 loop spans 13 amino acids. V gave up 1 base and J gave up 3 bases, with 9 bases separating them. Per germline, CDR1 GTSNPN and CDR2 SVGIG (reference sequence). Broader study findings: Sharing of clonotypes among donors was expected to vary with sequencing depth.

Measured with immunoSEQ multiplex PCR; TCRdb has only the in-frame clones, and not every one. The top ten clones hold 0.37% of a sample with 2,500,000 or so clones, 85% to 95% of them seen once. The receptor comes from a man aged 18-30 years in good health. Some clones in this sample may be carry-over from other donors' samples. This chain joins TRBV30 and TRBJ1-1; D is undetermined. Specimen: naive CD4+ T cells from PBMCs. Subset described: CD45RA+ positively selected. CDR3 in amino acids: CAWSAPRDTEAFF. The CDR3 DNA reads TGTGCCTGGAGTGCCCCGAGGGACACTGAAGCTTTCTTT.